A selection of T cell receptor beta chains follows, all from one sample in a study of cytomegalovirus exposure and HLA in healthy donors. The data were produced by immunoSEQ multiplex PCR, yet TCRdb's version contains in-frame clones alone and is incomplete. The data contain 170,000 or so clones, 80% of them seen just once; the ten biggest clones take up under 0.85%. The source material was PBMCs. The receptors originated from a boy aged 10-17 years in good health and CMV-seronegative. CDR3s include the opening cysteine and the closing phenylalanine or tryptophan. Each record gives: V gene, J gene, D gene, clone size, CDR3 protein, CDR3 DNA. D genes are given only for firm matches. Some rows mark clone size as missing; the rest say once, few, many or name a class of expanded clone.

v_call: TRBV7-3
j_call: TRBJ2-5
d_call: .
clone_size: few
cdr3_aa: CASSYTRGRKTQYF
cdr3_nt: TGTGCCAGCAGCTACACCAGGGGAAGGAAGACCCAGTACTTC

v_call: TRBV6-6
j_call: TRBJ1-2
d_call: TRBD1
clone_size: once
cdr3_aa: CASSRQGASDYTF
cdr3_nt: TGTGCCAGCAGTCGGCAGGGGGCATCCGACTACACCTTC

v_call: TRBV11-3
j_call: TRBJ2-2
d_call: .
clone_size: .
cdr3_aa: CASSSWWGANTGELFF
cdr3_nt: TGTGCCAGCAGCTCCTGGTGGGGGGCGAACACCGGGGAGCTGTTTTTT

v_call: TRBV25-1
j_call: TRBJ2-3
d_call: TRBD2
clone_size: .
cdr3_aa: CASSELAGAGRDTQYF
cdr3_nt: TGTGCCAGCAGTGAACTAGCGGGAGCTGGGAGGGATACGCAGTATTTT

v_call: TRBV19
j_call: TRBJ1-4
d_call: .
clone_size: .
cdr3_aa: CASSFPDNRLFF
cdr3_nt: TGTGCCAGTAGTTTCCCGGACAATCGACTGTTTTTT

v_call: TRBV4-1
j_call: TRBJ1-1
d_call: .
clone_size: .
cdr3_aa: CASSLLGGATEAFF
cdr3_nt: TGCGCCAGCAGCCTCCTGGGGGGGGCTACTGAAGCTTTCTTT

v_call: TRBV5-5
j_call: TRBJ1-2
d_call: TRBD1
clone_size: .
cdr3_aa: CASSTTGTGNYGYTF
cdr3_nt: TGTGCCAGCAGCACCACCGGGACAGGGAACTATGGCTACACCTTC

v_call: TRBV4-1
j_call: TRBJ1-1
d_call: TRBD1
clone_size: .
cdr3_aa: CASSQARDRVRTEAFF
cdr3_nt: TGCGCCAGCAGCCAAGCCCGGGACAGGGTGCGAACTGAAGCTTTCTTT

v_call: TRBV30
j_call: TRBJ1-2
d_call: .
clone_size: .
cdr3_aa: CAWSVTLRAYGYTF
cdr3_nt: TGTGCCTGGAGTGTAACCCTGCGGGCCTATGGCTACACCTTC

v_call: TRBV11-2
j_call: TRBJ1-5
d_call: .
clone_size: .
cdr3_aa: CASSPLQGNQPQHF
cdr3_nt: TGTGCCAGCAGCCCGTTACAGGGAAATCAGCCCCAGCATTTT